This T cell receptor beta chain is from a study of vaccination effects on CD4 cells after COVID-19. Regarding this clone: Antigen specificity is unknown.

Under the ViraFEST assay, PBMC were stimulated with viral peptide pools so that antigen-specific CD4+ T cells expanded. Sequencing was performed afterwards. A 10-day culture period preceded the isolation of CD4+ T cells. The participants, recipients of two vaccine doses, got either BNT162b2 or mRNA-1273. Only in-frame clones appear in the TCRdb table, and some are missing; sequencing was by immunoSEQ multiplex PCR. This sample has about 38,000 clones, with approximately 82% found just once. The germline CDR1 and CDR2 sequences are LGHNA and YSLEER. Trimming at V came to 4 bases and at J to 2 bases, leaving 2 bases not matched to a gene. The CDR3 is 14 residues long.

Sample: CD4+ T cells from PBMCs cultured with HCoV-NL63 spike peptides, taken after COVID-19 vaccination. This TCR was recovered from a human donor who received a COVID-19 vaccine. Some clones in this sample may be carry-over from other donors' samples. J is TRBJ1-2 and V is TRBV4-3; 9 positions agree with TRBD1. In nucleotides, the CDR3 is TGCGCCAGCAGCCCGGGACAGGGAAACTATGGCTACACCTTC. This codes for CASSPGQGNYGYTF.